These T cell receptor beta chains were read from a single sample in a study of T cells in Graves' hyperthyroidism and ophthalmopathy. TCRdb independently ran MiXCR on the multiplex PCR reads; one entry per CDR3 protein. The sample yields approximately 510,000 distinct CDR3 sequences, less than 25% seen once. The sample comprised blood. The receptors were sampled from a man younger than 30 with Graves' hyperthyroidism. CDR3s leave out the opening cysteine and the closing phenylalanine or tryptophan. For some rows the clone size is stated as once, few or many, or as a class when expanded; others skip it.

V gene	clone size	J gene	CDR3 protein
TRBV6-1	many	TRBJ1-3	ASSKSGTNVLANTIY
TRBV12-3/TRBV12-4	many	TRBJ2-2	ASSLLRGGTGELF
TRBV19	many	TRBJ1-2	ASRHFLGGYT
TRBV3-1	many	TRBJ1-2	ASSPRQGIYGYT
TRBV6-2/TRBV6-3	many	TRBJ2-5	ASSVLRGGETQY
TRBV24-1	many	TRBJ2-2	ATSDPLPPTGVTGELF
TRBV6-1	NA	TRBJ1-2	ASSEVPETGYGYT
TRBV4-1	NA	TRBJ1-1	ASSQGMGATEAF
TRBV28	NA	TRBJ2-4	ASSLFTGTENIQY
TRBV12-3/TRBV12-4	many	TRBJ1-5	ASSPFSTDSNQPQH
TRBV6-1	many	TRBJ1-5	ASTWATPWGNQPQH
TRBV15	many	TRBJ2-4	ATSSGAVNIQY
TRBV4-2	NA	TRBJ1-2	ASSAAQQRTLNYGYT
TRBV7-9	few	TRBJ2-7	ASSLPGTGVGEQY
TRBV12-3/TRBV12-4	NA	TRBJ2-5	ASSLGQERGETQY
TRBV28	NA	TRBJ2-7	ASMSAPSYEQY
TRBV24-1	many	TRBJ1-5	ATSDPGQGLLSPQH
TRBV9	once	TRBJ1-5	ASIVDWTGNQPQH
TRBV30	many	TRBJ1-2	AWAGRGSGYT
TRBV28	many	TRBJ2-7	ASSLRGNYEQY
TRBV12-3/TRBV12-4	NA	TRBJ2-5	ASGPPTGLETQY
TRBV12-3/TRBV12-4	few	TRBJ1-5	ASTLSNQPQH
TRBV27	NA	TRBJ2-7	ASRRDTLSYEQY